This record concerns one T cell receptor beta chain sequence. At one end, the junction sequence differs from germline, possibly due to a read error. The data belong to a study of OX40 agonist ivuxolimab in advanced cancers. Study in general: Patients received the agonistic anti-OX40 (CD134) antibody ivuxolimab.

Looked up from germline, CDR1 is MDHEN and CDR2 is SYDVKM. The CDR3 loop spans 14 amino acids. Repertoires were generated with immunoSEQ multiplex PCR, while TCRdb's copy carries only in-frame clones and drops some. The sample includes tens of thousands of clones, 80% to 85% of them seen just once. Source: CD4+ or CD8+ T cells sorted from blood, taken in a trial of the OX40 agonist ivuxolimab. The genes are TRBV28 and TRBJ1-1; unclear D gene. The receptor was isolated from an adult with an advanced solid tumor such as melanoma, head and neck, liver or kidney cancer. The CDR3 DNA reads TGTGCCAGCAGTTTGGCCTTGGGGAACTCTGAAGCTTTCTTT. It codes for CASSLALGNSEAFF.